This T cell receptor (beta chain) appears in the sequencing data of a study of post-analysis software for immune sequencing data. Tagging with unique molecular identifiers was a feature of the TCR beta cDNA libraries. TCRdb reanalysed the PCR reads using MiXCR and keeps one entry per CDR3 protein. Counted here are hundreds of thousands of distinct CDR3 sequences, 30% occurring once; the ten biggest clones make up roughly 0.54%. Study outcomes and limitations: A handful of TRBV segments were significantly more frequent in patients than in controls. TRBV5-6, TRBV5-1 and TRBV20-1 were among these segments.

Points on this clonotype: What it recognizes is unknown.

From germline, CDR1 is SQVTM and CDR2 ANQGSEA. The V gene lost 0 bases and the J gene lost 3 bases, with 6 bases spanning the gap. The CDR3 extends over 13 amino acids. V usage is TRBV29-1 and J usage is TRBJ2-1, with a tentative D call TRBD1 (6 bases). This receptor was taken from a girl aged 5-17 years with multiple sclerosis. Sequencing was performed on blood. The CDR3 DNA sequence: TGCAGCGTTGAAGAACAGGGCTACAATGAGCAGTTCTTC. It translates to CSVEEQGYNEQFF.